Sequencing of this TCR beta chain was carried out in a study of shared clonotypes between healthy human individuals. Study-level results: The authors expected sequencing depth to affect clonotype sharing among donors.

The CDR3 consists of 15 residues. With 5 bases clipped from V and 5 bases from J, the junction kept 6 bases outside the gene matches. Germline CDR1 is LNHDA and CDR2 is SQIVND (reference sequence). Notes on this clone: What it binds is not known.

Clones were sequenced by immunoSEQ multiplex PCR, and TCRdb holds only the in-frame ones, with some missing. The sample holds roughly 2,000,000 clones, about 93% seen once. Terminally differentiated effector memory CD45RA+ cells were excluded from the naive CD8 cells, which were CD45RO-negative and positively selected for CCR7. The sequence derives from a man younger than 35 in good health. Some clones in this sample may be carry-over from other donors' samples. The rearrangement joins TRBV19 to TRBJ1-4; 9 nucleotides align to TRBD1. Input material: naive CD8+ T cells from PBMCs. CDR3 DNA: TGTGCCAGTAGTGCCCGGACAGGGGTAAATGAAAAACTGTTTTTT. Translation gives CASSARTGVNEKLFF.